Below, 13 T cell receptor beta chains from the same sample are listed, as sequenced in a study of T cells in tuberculosis. Assay used: immunoSEQ multiplex PCR; TCRdb lists only in-frame clones, some missing. The table records tens of thousands of clones, approximately 90% of them present only once. Sequenced material: PBMCs. Receptors were obtained from a donor aged 10-29 years with latent tuberculosis or without tuberculosis infection. Some clones in this sample may be carry-over from other donors' samples.

CDR3 sequence: CASNTGFSDTQYF. DNA of the CDR3: TGTGCCAGTAATACAGGGTTCTCAGATACGCAGTATTTT. This chain joins TRBV19 and TRBJ2-3, with D perhaps matching TRBD1 (6 bases). The CDR3 contains 13 residues. Per germline, CDR1 LNHDA and CDR2 SQIVND (reference sequence). V was clipped by 7 bases and J by 4 bases, with 12 bases between them.

The chain recombines TRBV15 with TRBJ1-4; 7 nucleotides line up with TRBD1. The ends lost 0 bases at V and 5 bases at J; junction bases unmatched: 3. CDR3 length: 15 amino acids. CDR1 and CDR2 from the germline V gene are LNHNV and YYDKDF (reference sequence). The CDR3 protein is CATSRDKGQNEKLFF. Written as DNA, the CDR3 is TGTGCCACCAGCAGAGATAAGGGACAGAATGAAAAACTGTTTTTT.

J is TRBJ2-1 and V is TRBV27, with D maybe TRBD2 (6 bases). The CDR3 loop spans 11 amino acids. Per germline, CDR1 MNHEY and CDR2 SMNVEV (reference sequence). The ends were cut back, 7 bases at V and 6 bases at J, with 7 bases in the middle. The CDR3 bases are TGTGCCAGCACGGAGGGCAATGAGCAGTTCTTC. Its protein is CASTEGNEQFF.

The chain recombines TRBV28 with TRBJ1-2, with 7 bases aligning to TRBD1. The CDR3 totals 15 residues. Germline V gene lookup returns CDR1 MDHEN and CDR2 SYDVKM. V was clipped by 2 bases and J by 6 bases; unmatched bases: 9. The CDR3 loop reads CASSLNRGSFDGYTF. The CDR3 nucleotides are TGTGCCAGCAGTTTAAACAGGGGTTCTTTCGATGGCTACACCTTC.

This chain joins TRBV5-6 and TRBJ1-1; tentatively, D is TRBD1 (6 bases). Germline V lookup: CDR1 SGHDT, CDR2 YYEEEE. V was clipped by 2 bases and J by 10 bases, with 12 bases between them. The CDR3 is 12 amino acids. This CDR3 reads CASSFGLQGAFF. The CDR3, as DNA: TGTGCCAGCAGCTTCGGTCTACAGGGAGCTTTCTTT.

The chain employs TRBV6-1 and TRBJ2-7, with a possible D match to TRBD2 (6 bases). With 6 bases removed from V and 0 bases from J, the gap between germline ends came to 15 bases. CDR1 is MNHNS and CDR2 is SASEGT in the germline V gene. This CDR3 has 15 amino acids. The DNA of the CDR3 is TGTGCCAGCAGGGTAAGCACGGGGGACTCCTACGAGCAGTACTTC. It is translated as CASRVSTGDSYEQYF.

V gene TRBV18 combines with J gene TRBJ1-3; TRBD1 matches at 10 bases. CDR3 length: 17 residues. V dropped 1 base and J dropped 0; count of bases not matched to a gene: 3. Germline-derived CDR1 and CDR2 are KGHSH and LQKENI. CDR3 DNA: TGTGCCAGCTCACCACAGGGACAGGGGTTCTCTGGAAACACCATATATTTT. Its translation is CASSPQGQGFSGNTIYF.

The V call is TRBV5-1, the J call TRBJ1-2; D ambiguous. The germline V gene encodes CDR1 SGHRS and CDR2 YFSETQ. The V gene lost 4 bases and the J gene lost 2 bases, with 12 bases spanning the gap. The CDR3 loop spans 14 amino acids. The CDR3 DNA is TGCGCCAGCAGCGATCCCCCGCAGAACTATGGCTACACCTTC. It specifies CASSDPPQNYGYTF.

V gene TRBV14 combines with J gene TRBJ2-2, with D tentatively TRBD1 (6 bases). This CDR3 has 15 residues. V was trimmed by 4 bases and J by 4 bases, leaving 13 bases between them. The germline V gene encodes CDR1 SGHDN and CDR2 FVKESK. CDR3 sequence: CASSPQQGPTGELFF. CDR3 DNA sequence: TGTGCCAGCAGCCCCCAACAGGGACCCACCGGGGAGCTGTTTTTT.

This clone occurred once. This rearrangement joins TRBV19 to TRBJ2-1; 7 nucleotides agree with TRBD2. This CDR3 region has 16 residues. Per germline, CDR1 LNHDA and CDR2 SQIVND (reference sequence). J lost 4 bases, V lost 4 bases, and 10 bases had no gene match. The CDR3 loop reads CASSTISGSLYNEQFF. The CDR3 DNA reads as TGTGCCAGTAGTACTATTAGCGGGTCCCTATACAATGAGCAGTTCTTC.

V usage is TRBV29-1 and J usage is TRBJ2-3, with a weak D call TRBD2 (6 bases). This CDR3 spans 16 amino acids. The germline V gene has CDR1 SQVTM and CDR2 ANQGSEA. The CDR3: CREGRKHTKYTDTQYF. In DNA, the CDR3 is TGCAGGGAGGGGCGAAAGCATACTAAATACACAGATACGCAGTATTTT.

This clone was recorded once. The V gene is TRBV11-2, the J gene TRBJ1-1; TRBD1 is a possible D gene (5 bases). Per the germline V gene, CDR1 is SGHAT and CDR2 is FQNNGV. The ends were cut back, 1 base at V and 4 bases at J, with 10 bases in the middle. The CDR3 extends over 14 amino acids. CDR3 sequence: CASSLGTGPTEAFF. Written as DNA, the CDR3 is TGTGCCAGCAGCTTAGGTACAGGCCCCACTGAAGCTTTCTTT.

The chain employs TRBV7-9 and TRBJ1-1; 11 bases match TRBD1. This CDR3 has 14 amino acids. V was clipped by 3 bases and J by 7 bases; unmatched bases: 4. Germline values: CDR1 SEHNR, CDR2 FQNEAQ (reference sequence). The CDR3: CASSLGQGGSEAFF. The CDR3 DNA reads TGTGCCAGCAGCTTGGGACAGGGGGGCAGTGAAGCTTTCTTT. Together with reference TRBV7-9 and TRBJ1-1, the CDR3 gives the full variable domain: DTGVSQNPRHKITKRGQNVTFRCDPISEHNRLYWYRQTLGQGPEFLTYFQNEAQLEKSRLLSDRFSAERPKGSFSTLEIQRTEQGDSAMYLCASSLGQGGSEAFFGQGTRLTVV.